This T cell receptor beta chain was found in a study of identical twins. A universal primer site was created by template switching, with the cDNA bearing unique molecular identifiers. TCRdb re-derived calls from the 5' RACE reads in MiXCR, one entry per CDR3 protein. The table shows about 700,000 distinct CDR3 sequences, with 6.1% occurring only once. In regard to this clonotype: One junction end does not reproduce the germline sequence, and a read error may be involved.

This sequence was found in a man aged 18 to 30 in good health. The sample comprised naive T cells sorted from blood.

CDR3 nucleotides: TGTGCCAGCAGTACCTCAGACCCCTACTTC. Protein product: CASSTSDPYF. V usage is TRBV28 and J usage is TRBJ2-1, with no clear D. The CDR3 has 10 amino acids. CDR1 and CDR2 (germline): MDHEN, SYDVKM.